This is a list of T cell receptor beta chains from one sample in a study of blood T cell repertoires in COVID-19. Using immunoSEQ multiplex PCR, the repertoire was profiled, and TCRdb retains in-frame clones only, with some absent. The repertoire holds 300,000 to 400,000 clones, with 88% as singletons. Sequencing used PBMCs or T cells enriched from blood (not recorded which). These receptors were obtained from a young woman who had recovered from COVID-19. Each CDR3 is given with its conserved first and last residue.

v_gene | CDR3aa
TRBV4-1 | CASSHPPGLGEETQYF
TRBV28 | CASSSGTGLGYTF
TRBV6-2/TRBV6-3 | CASSYTGAIGHGYTF
TRBV6-6 | CASSPHPSLQGGIYGYTF
TRBV6-5 | CASSYAGSGNTIYF
TRBV2 | CASSGSTGLVLSQIWNF
TRBV30 | CACTEHYGYTF
TRBV12-3/TRBV12-4 | CASREMTGRLFF
TRBV3-1/TRBV3-2 | CASSPIFGQGGSPLHF
TRBV30 | CAWRPSDTEAFF
TRBV29-1 | CSVDVFGAGDYEQYF
TRBV5-4 | CASSLYRGTGGNTIYF
TRBV7-3 | CASSQELGNTIYF
TRBV3-1/TRBV3-2 | CASSQDRGDIQYF
TRBV20-1 | CSATDRGLQPQHF
TRBV30 | CAWSPTGPYEQYF
TRBV15 | CATSRGQGSTNEKLFF
TRBV7-9 | CASSPLAGASTDTQYF
TRBV11-1 | CASRMGFWGLDNEQFF
TRBV5-6 | CASSDSDYGYTF
TRBV19 | CASSIRDWTEAFF
TRBV30 | CAWNTPQEGKNIQYF
TRBV4-3 | CASSPVDAEPSGDTQYF
TRBV6-5 | CASSYQGAGDEKLFF
TRBV18 | CASSPSGGRNTGELFF
TRBV7-9 | CASSLVGGGSPLHF
TRBV6-2/TRBV6-3 | CASSPDGAVKSSYNSPLHF
TRBV3-1/TRBV3-2 | CASSQTGKNSPLHF
TRBV27 | CASSPRQGATEAFF
TRBV4-3 | CASSQAGTATEAFF
TRBV7-9 | CASSPGEWNQPQHF
TRBV5-6 | CASSWKRGTDEKLFF
TRBV5-6 | CASSQTGEKLFF
TRBV7-9 | CASSLTGSSGNTIYF
TRBV12-3/TRBV12-4 | CASSGPSYEQYF
TRBV2 | CASRARTSGGNTIYF
TRBV27 | CASTGDGYGYTF
TRBV5-6 | CASRAQGAKSSYEQYF
TRBV28 | CASSSPGIEAFF
TRBV19 | CASSMVYSMTGTSGHNEQFF
TRBV6-5 | CASSDDTRNGYTF
TRBV4-1 | CASSQARRGYNQPQHF
TRBV24-1 | CATSDPLPDSQETQYF
TRBV6-6 | CASSSTGDRAYEQYF
TRBV19 | CASSIGVRSFYGYTF
TRBV7-6 | CASSAHQSDTQYF
TRBV11-3 | CASSLGIGGEKRSEQYF
TRBV27 | CASSLPSNGSPLHF
TRBV28 | CASSPPGSTEKLFF
TRBV6-5 | CASSRRSGNQPQHF
TRBV4-2 | CASSQDPWGLRGEQYF
TRBV7-6 | CASSLEPGQVYEQYF
TRBV6-5 | CASSPFRGGYQPQHF
TRBV7-2 | CASSLADPGANTGELFF